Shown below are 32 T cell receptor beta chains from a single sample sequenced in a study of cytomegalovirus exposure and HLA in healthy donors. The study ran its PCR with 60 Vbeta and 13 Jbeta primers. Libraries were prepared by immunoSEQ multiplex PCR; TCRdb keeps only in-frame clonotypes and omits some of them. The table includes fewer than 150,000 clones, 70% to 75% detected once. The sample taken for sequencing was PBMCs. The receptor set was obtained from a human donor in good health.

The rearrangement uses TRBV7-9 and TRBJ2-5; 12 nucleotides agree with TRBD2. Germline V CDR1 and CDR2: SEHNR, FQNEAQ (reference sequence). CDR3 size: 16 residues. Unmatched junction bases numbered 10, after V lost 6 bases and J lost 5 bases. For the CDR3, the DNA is TGTGCCAGCAGTCGCTCTAGCGGGGGGGCGAAGGAGACCCAGTACTTC. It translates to CASSRSSGGAKETQYF.

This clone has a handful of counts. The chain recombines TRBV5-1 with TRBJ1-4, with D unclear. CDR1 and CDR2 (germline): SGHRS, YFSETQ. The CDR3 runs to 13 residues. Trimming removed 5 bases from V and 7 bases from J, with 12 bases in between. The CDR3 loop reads CASRVTESEKLFF. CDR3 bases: TGCGCCAGCAGAGTTACGGAGAGTGAAAAACTGTTTTTT.

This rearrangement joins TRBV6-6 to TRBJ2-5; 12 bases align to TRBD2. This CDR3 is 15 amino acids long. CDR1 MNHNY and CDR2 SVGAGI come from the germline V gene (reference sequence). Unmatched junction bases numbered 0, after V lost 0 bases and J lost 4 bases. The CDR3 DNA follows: TGTGCCAGCAGTTACTCGGGACTAGCGGGAGAGACCCAGTACTTC. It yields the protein CASSYSGLAGETQYF.

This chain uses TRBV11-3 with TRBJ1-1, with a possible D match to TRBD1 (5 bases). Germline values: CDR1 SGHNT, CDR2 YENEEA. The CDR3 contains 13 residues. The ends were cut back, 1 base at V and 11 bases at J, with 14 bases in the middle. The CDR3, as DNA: TGTGCCAGCAGCTTAGGGACATTTGGCTTGGCTTTCTTT. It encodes CASSLGTFGLAFF.

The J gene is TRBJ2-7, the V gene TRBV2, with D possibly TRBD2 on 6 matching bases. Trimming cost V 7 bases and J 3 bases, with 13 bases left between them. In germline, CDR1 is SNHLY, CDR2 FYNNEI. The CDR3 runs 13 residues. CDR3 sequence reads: CASTRDSIYEQYF. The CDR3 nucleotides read TGTGCCAGCACCCGGGACTCCATCTACGAGCAGTACTTC.

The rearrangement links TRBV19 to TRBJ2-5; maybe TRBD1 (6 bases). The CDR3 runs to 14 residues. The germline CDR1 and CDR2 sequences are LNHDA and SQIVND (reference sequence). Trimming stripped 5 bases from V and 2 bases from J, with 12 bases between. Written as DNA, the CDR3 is TGTGCCAGTAGTCGTGGACAGCGACAAGAGACCCAGTACTTC. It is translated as CASSRGQRQETQYF.

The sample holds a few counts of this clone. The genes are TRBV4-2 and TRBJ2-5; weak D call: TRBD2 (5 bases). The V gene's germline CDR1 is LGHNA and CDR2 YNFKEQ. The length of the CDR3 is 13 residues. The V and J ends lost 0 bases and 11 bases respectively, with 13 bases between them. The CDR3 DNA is TGTGCCAGCAGCCAAGAAATGTCCGGGGAGCAGTACTTC. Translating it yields CASSQEMSGEQYF.

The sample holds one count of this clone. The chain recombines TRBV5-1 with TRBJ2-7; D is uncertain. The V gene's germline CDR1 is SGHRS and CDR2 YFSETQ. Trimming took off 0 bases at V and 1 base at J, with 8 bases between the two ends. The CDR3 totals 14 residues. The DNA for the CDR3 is TGCGCCAGCAGCTTGGTGGCAGAATCCTACGAGCAGTACTTC. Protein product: CASSLVAESYEQYF.

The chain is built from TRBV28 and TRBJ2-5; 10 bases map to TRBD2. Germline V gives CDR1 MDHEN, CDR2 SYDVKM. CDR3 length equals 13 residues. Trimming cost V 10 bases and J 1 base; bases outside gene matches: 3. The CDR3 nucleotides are TGTGCCACCAGACTAGCGGGCCAAGAGACCCAGTACTTC. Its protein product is CATRLAGQETQYF.

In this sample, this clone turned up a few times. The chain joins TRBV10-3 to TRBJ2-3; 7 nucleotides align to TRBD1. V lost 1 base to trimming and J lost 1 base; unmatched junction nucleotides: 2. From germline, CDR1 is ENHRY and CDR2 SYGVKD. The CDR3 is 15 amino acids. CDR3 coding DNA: TGTGCCATCAGTGAGTACAGGGGAGGCACAGATACGCAGTATTTT. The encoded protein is CAISEYRGGTDTQYF.

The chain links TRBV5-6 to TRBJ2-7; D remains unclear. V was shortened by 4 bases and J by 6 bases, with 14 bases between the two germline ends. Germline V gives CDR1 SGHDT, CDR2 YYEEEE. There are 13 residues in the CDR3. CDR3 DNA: TGTGCCAGCAGCAAAGACAACCCGCTCGAGCAGTACTTC. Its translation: CASSKDNPLEQYF.

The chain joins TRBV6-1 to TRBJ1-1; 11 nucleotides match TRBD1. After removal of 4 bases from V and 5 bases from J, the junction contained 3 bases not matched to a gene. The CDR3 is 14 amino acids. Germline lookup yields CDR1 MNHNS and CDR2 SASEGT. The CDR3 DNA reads TGTGCCAGCAGTGTCGGGACAGGGGGGACTGAAGCTTTCTTT. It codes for CASSVGTGGTEAFF.

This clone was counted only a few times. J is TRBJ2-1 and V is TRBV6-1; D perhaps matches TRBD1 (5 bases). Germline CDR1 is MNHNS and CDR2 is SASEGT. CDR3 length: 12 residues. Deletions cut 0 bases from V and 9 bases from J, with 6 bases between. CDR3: CASSEAGVEQFF. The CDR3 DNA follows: TGTGCCAGCAGTGAAGCAGGGGTTGAGCAGTTCTTC.

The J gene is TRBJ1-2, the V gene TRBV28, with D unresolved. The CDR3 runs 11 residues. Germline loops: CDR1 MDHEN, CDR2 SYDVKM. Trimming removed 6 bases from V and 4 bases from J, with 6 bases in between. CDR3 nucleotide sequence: TGTGCCAGCAGATCGGTCTATGGCTACACCTTC. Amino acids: CASRSVYGYTF.

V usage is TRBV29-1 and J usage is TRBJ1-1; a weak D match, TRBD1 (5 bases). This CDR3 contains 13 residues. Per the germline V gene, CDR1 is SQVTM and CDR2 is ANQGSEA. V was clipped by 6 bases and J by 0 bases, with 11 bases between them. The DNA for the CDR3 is TGCAGCGTAATCAGGGAGGTGAACACTGAAGCTTTCTTT. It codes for CSVIREVNTEAFF.

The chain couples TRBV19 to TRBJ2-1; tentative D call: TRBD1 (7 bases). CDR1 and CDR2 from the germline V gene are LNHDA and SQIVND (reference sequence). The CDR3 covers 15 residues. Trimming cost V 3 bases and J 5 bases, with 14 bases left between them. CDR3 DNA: TGTGCCAGTAGTATCGCGGGACAGATAGACAATGAGCAGTTCTTC. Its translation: CASSIAGQIDNEQFF.

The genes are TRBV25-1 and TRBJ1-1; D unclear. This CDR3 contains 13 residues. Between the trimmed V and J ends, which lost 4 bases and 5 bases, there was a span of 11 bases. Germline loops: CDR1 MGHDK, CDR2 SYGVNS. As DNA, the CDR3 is TGTGCCAGCAGTGCGGGGATCCGGACTGAAGCTTTCTTT. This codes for CASSAGIRTEAFF.

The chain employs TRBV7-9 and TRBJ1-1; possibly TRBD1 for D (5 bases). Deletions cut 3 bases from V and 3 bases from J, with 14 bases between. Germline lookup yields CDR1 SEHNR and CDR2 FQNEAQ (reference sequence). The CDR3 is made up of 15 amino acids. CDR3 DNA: TGTGCCAGCAGCTTTTTTACAGGAGAGGACACTGAAGCTTTCTTT. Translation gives CASSFFTGEDTEAFF.

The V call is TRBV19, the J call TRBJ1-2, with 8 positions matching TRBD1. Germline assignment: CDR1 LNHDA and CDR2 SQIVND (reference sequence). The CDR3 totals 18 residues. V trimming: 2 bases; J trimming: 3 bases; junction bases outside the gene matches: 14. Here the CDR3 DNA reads TGTGCCAGTAGTATATTGGGGGCAGGGGGCCGTCGAGACTATGGCTACACCTTC. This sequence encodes CASSILGAGGRRDYGYTF.

CDR3: CASSRLAPETDTQYF. In DNA form, the CDR3 reads TGTGCCAGCAGCCGTCTAGCGCCAGAGACGGATACGCAGTATTTT. V gene TRBV5-4 combines with J gene TRBJ2-3; D is possibly TRBD2 (6 bases). CDR3 length equals 15 residues. Trimming pared 4 bases from V and 6 bases from J, leaving 18 bases between. The germline V gene has CDR1 SGHNT and CDR2 YYREEE (reference sequence). The entire variable domain, with the rest obtained from reference TRBV5-4 and TRBJ2-3, is as follows: ETGVTQSPTHLIKTRGQQVTLRCSSQSGHNTVSWYQQALGQGPQFIFQYYREEENGRGNFPPRFSGLQFPNYSSELNVNALELDDSALYLCASSRLAPETDTQYFGPGTRLTVL.

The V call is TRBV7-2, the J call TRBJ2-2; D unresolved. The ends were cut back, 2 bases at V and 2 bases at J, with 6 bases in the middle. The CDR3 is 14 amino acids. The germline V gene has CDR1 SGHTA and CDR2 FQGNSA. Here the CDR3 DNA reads TGTGCCAGCAGCTTACACGGTAACACCGGGGAGCTGTTTTTT. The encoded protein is CASSLHGNTGELFF.

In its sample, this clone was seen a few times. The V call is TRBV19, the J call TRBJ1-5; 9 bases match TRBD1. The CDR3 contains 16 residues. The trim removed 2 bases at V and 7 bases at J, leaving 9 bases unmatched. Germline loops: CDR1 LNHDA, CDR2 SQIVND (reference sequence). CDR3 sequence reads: CASSILDRGYWQPQHF. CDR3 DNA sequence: TGTGCCAGTAGTATATTAGACAGGGGGTATTGGCAGCCCCAGCATTTT.

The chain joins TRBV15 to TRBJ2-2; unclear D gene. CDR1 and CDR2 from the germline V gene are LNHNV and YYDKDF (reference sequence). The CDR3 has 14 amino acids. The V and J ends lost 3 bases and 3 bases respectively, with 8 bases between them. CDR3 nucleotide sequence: TGTGCCACCAGCAGTAGAGGAGACACCGGGGAGCTGTTTTTT. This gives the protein CATSSRGDTGELFF. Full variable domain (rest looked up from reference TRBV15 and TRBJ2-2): DAMVIQNPRYQVTQFGKPVTLSCSQTLNHNVMYWYQQKSSQAPKLLFHYYDKDFNNEADTPDNFQSRRPNTSFCFLDIRSPGLGDTAMYLCATSSRGDTGELFFGEGSRLTVL.

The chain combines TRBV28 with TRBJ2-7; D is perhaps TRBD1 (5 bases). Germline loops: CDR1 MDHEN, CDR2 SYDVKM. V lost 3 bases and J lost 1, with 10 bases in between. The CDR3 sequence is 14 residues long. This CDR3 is CASSFVGASYEQYF. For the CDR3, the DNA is TGTGCCAGCAGTTTTGTAGGGGCATCCTACGAGCAGTACTTC.

The CDR3 region has the DNA TGTGCCTGCCAATGGACAGGGATGGGGGAGCAGTACTTC. It specifies CACQWTGMGEQYF. The chain recombines TRBV2 with TRBJ2-7, with 8 bases identical to TRBD1. The ends lost 11 bases at V and 7 bases at J; junction bases unmatched: 13. This CDR3 has 13 residues. From germline, CDR1 is SNHLY and CDR2 FYNNEI.

CDR3 in amino acids: CASSSTIIVGDNEQFF. Written as DNA, the CDR3 is TGCGCCAGCAGCTCAACCATTATTGTAGGGGACAATGAGCAGTTCTTC. The V gene is TRBV4-1, the J gene TRBJ2-1, with D possibly being TRBD1 (5 bases). CDR1 MGHRA and CDR2 YSYEKL come from the germline V gene. Trimming shortened V by 5 bases and J by 5 bases, and 19 bases separated the two germline ends. This CDR3 has 16 amino acids.

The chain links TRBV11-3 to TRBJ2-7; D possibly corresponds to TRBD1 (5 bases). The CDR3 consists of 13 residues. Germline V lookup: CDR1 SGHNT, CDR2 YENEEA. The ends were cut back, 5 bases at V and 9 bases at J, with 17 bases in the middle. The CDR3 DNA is TGTGCCAGCAGCCCCAGACAGAGCACGGTGCAGTACTTC. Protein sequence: CASSPRQSTVQYF.

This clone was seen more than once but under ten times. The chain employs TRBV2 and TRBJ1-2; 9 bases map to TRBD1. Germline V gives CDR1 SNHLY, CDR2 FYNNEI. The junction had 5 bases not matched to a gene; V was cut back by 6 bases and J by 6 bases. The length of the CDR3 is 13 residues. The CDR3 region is CASRPGTGNGYTF. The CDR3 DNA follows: TGTGCCAGCAGGCCCGGGACAGGGAATGGCTACACCTTC.

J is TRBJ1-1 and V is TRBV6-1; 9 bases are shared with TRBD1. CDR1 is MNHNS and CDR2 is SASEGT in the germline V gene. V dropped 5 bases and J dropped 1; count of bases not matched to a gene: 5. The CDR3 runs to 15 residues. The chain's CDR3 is CASSNGQGRNTEAFF. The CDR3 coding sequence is TGTGCCAGCAGTAACGGACAGGGGAGGAACACTGAAGCTTTCTTT.

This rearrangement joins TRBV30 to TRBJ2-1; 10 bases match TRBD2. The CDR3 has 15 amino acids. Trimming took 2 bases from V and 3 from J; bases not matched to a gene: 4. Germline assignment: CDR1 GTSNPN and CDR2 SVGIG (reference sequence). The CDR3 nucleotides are TGTGCCTGGAGTTCTGGGACTAGCGACTACAATGAGCAGTTCTTC. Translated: CAWSSGTSDYNEQFF.

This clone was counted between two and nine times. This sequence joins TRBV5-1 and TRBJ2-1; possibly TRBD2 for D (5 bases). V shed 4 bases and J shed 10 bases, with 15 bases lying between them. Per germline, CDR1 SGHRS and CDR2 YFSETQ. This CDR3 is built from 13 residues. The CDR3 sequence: CASSRGLVVEQFF. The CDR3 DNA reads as TGCGCCAGCAGCCGAGGACTCGTCGTCGAGCAGTTCTTC.

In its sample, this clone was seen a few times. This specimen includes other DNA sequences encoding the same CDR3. The CDR3 bases are TGTGCCAGCAGCGTAGCCGGGACAGGAGATAACGAGCAGTACTTC. Amino acid sequence: CASSVAGTGDNEQYF. The gene calls are TRBV9 and TRBJ2-7, with 8 bases that match TRBD1. CDR3 length: 15 amino acids. V lost 0 bases to trimming and J lost 5 bases; unmatched junction nucleotides: 7. Germline V CDR1 and CDR2: SGDLS, YYNGEE.